One and the same sample provided the 8 T cell receptor beta chains below, sequenced in a study of regulatory T cells in long-lasting Graves disease. Documented time point: persistent/refractory GD, antithyroid drugs over 5 years with positive TRAb. PBMC-derived RNA was used for the TCR library. Library construction for TCR beta used iRepertoire HTBI primers and Arm-PCR of CDR3 regions. From the multiplex PCR reads, TCRdb called clonotypes with MiXCR, one entry per CDR3 protein. The sample lists 400,000 to 500,000 distinct CDR3 sequences; less than 25% were seen once. Sequencing used peripheral blood mononuclear cells (PBMCs), obtained when the disease was refractory, from a patient treated with antithyroid drugs. These receptors were obtained from a female donor with Graves disease.

This clonotype showed up many times. This chain links TRBV20-1 with TRBJ1-5; no reliable D call. Germline V gene data show CDR1 as DFQATT and CDR2 as SNEGSKA (reference sequence). CDR3 length equals 14 residues. V was cut by 2 bases and J by 1 base, with 9 bases left in between. CDR3 residues: CSARSDGSNQPQHF. In nucleotides, the CDR3 is TGCAGTGCTAGATCCGACGGGAGCAATCAGCCCCAGCATTTT.

The gene calls are TRBV4-1 and TRBJ2-7; D tentatively reads TRBD1 or TRBD2 (5 bases each). Trimming took off 9 bases at V and 4 bases at J, with 10 bases between the two ends. The germline V gene has CDR1 MGHRA and CDR2 YSYEKL. The CDR3 is 11 amino acids. The CDR3 is CASGRQYEQYF. The DNA for the CDR3 is TGCGCCAGTGGGAGACAGTACGAGCAGTACTTC.

J is TRBJ2-7 and V is TRBV5-1; 10 bases are shared with TRBD2. The junction had 11 bases not matched to a gene; V was cut back by 4 bases and J by 7 bases. The CDR3 has 15 amino acids. CDR1 and CDR2 (germline): SGHRS, YFSETQ. Here the CDR3 DNA reads TGCGCCAGCAGCGTTCAAGCGGGAGGGGTGTGGGAGCAGTACTTC. Residues: CASSVQAGGVWEQYF.

Only a few counts were recorded for this clonotype. The chain uses TRBV19 and TRBJ2-2; 8 bases match TRBD2. V lost 0 bases to trimming and J lost 4 bases; unmatched junction nucleotides: 4. Per germline, CDR1 LNHDA and CDR2 SQIVND (reference sequence). This CDR3 is built from 16 residues. This CDR3 is CASSIDGTRGTGELFF. DNA of the CDR3: TGTGCCAGTAGTATAGACGGGACTAGAGGCACCGGGGAGCTGTTTTTT.

The count of this clonotype is one. The chain carries TRBV29-1 and TRBJ2-3, with TRBD1 identical over 7 bases. CDR1 SQVTM and CDR2 ANQGSEA come from the germline V gene. The CDR3 has 15 residues. V was clipped by 6 bases and J by 4 bases; unmatched bases: 13. This CDR3 reads CSVNEQGWGADTQYF. The CDR3 bases are TGCAGCGTGAATGAACAGGGGTGGGGCGCAGATACGCAGTATTTT.

In this sample, this clonotype turned up many times. The V and J genes are TRBV20-1 and TRBJ1-6; D gene ambiguous. The CDR3 totals 13 residues. V was clipped by 2 bases and J by 10 bases, with 12 bases between them. Per germline, CDR1 DFQATT and CDR2 SNEGSKA (reference sequence). The CDR3 bases are TGCAGTGCTAGAATATCGTCCCGATCACCCCTCCACTTT. This translates into CSARISSRSPLHF.

The sample holds a few counts of this clonotype. This chain joins TRBV7-9 and TRBJ2-7, with TRBD1 matching over 7 bases. J was trimmed by 3 bases and V by 5 bases; bases with no gene match: 7. The CDR3 extends over 14 amino acids. CDR1 and CDR2 (germline): SEHNR, FQNEAQ (reference sequence). The CDR3 spells CASSRDSAYYEQYF. The DNA for the CDR3 is TGTGCCAGCAGCCGGGACAGCGCATACTACGAGCAGTACTTC.

This chain links TRBV19 with TRBJ2-6; 7 nucleotides line up with TRBD1. The J segment lost 0 bases and the V segment lost 5 bases, leaving 7 bases of the junction unmatched. Germline V gene sequence: CDR1 LNHDA, CDR2 SQIVND (reference sequence). This CDR3 is built from 17 residues. The CDR3 sequence is CASSPSGQRSGANVLTF. CDR3 nucleotide sequence: TGTGCCAGTAGTCCCTCGGGACAGCGCTCTGGGGCCAACGTCCTGACTTTC.